This T cell receptor beta chain was found in a study of shared clonotypes between healthy human individuals. Whole-study results and caveats: Across subsets, estimated richness was generally greater for naive than for memory populations.

Sorted-subset replicate PCR reactions were performed with approximately 200 ng DNA, corresponding to roughly 29,000 T cell genomes. Generated by immunoSEQ multiplex PCR, the TCRdb table keeps only in-frame clones and is missing some. The table has 700,000 or so clones, about 78% seen once. On this clone itself: As yet, its antigen is unknown.

V trimming: 5 bases; J trimming: 1 base; junction bases outside the gene matches: 9. CDR3 length: 16 amino acids. Germline V lookup: CDR1 SGHDN, CDR2 FVKESK. Sequenced material: memory CD4+ T cells sorted from blood. Subset indicated: CD45RA-negative fraction. The clonotype was recovered from a woman under 40 in good health. V usage is TRBV14 and J usage is TRBJ2-3, with 7 nucleotides matching TRBD1. DNA for the CDR3: TGTGCCAGCAGCAACATGAGACAGGGACGCACAGATACGCAGTATTTT. Amino acids: CASSNMRQGRTDTQYF.